This note documents a single T cell receptor (beta chain) sequence. These data belong to a study of Ad26.COV2.S vaccination and SARS-CoV-2 variants. The treatment here: some 19 received Ad26.COV2.S at low or high dose, single or two shots; 5 received placebo; per-sample allocation not given. Samples analyzed were those drawn on day 63 after the first vaccine or placebo injection. An 18-55-year-old adult in Boston served as donor. The assay was immunoSEQ multiplex PCR, and TCRdb's table has in-frame clones only and misses some. The profile shows about 350,000 clones, around 90% of them singletons. The CDR3 has 15 amino acids. Germline CDR1 is SEHNR and CDR2 is FQNEAQ (reference sequence). The ends lost 5 bases at V and 6 bases at J; junction bases unmatched: 9.

The receptor was isolated from a person between 18 and 65 years old who received the Ad26.COV2.S COVID-19 vaccine or a placebo. Sequences were derived from peripheral blood, sampled in a trial of Ad26.COV2.S vaccine versus placebo. The chain couples TRBV7-9 to TRBJ2-1, with 8 bases lining up with TRBD1. This chain's CDR3 is CASSTADRESNEQFF. The CDR3 nucleotides are TGTGCCAGCAGCACCGCGGACAGGGAATCCAATGAGCAGTTCTTC.